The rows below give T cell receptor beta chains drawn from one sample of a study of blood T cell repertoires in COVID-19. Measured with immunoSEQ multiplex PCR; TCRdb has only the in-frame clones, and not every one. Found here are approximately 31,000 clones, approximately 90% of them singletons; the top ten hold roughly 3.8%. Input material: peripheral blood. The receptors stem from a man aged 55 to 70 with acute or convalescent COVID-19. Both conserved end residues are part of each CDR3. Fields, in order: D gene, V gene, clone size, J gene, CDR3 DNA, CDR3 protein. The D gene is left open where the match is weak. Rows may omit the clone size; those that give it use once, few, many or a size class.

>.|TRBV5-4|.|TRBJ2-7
TGTGCCAGCAGCTTGGGGCACTACGAGCAGTACTTC
CASSLGHYEQYF
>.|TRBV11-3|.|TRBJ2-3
TGTGCCAGCAGATCGGGAGCGTATAGCACAGATACGCAGTATTTT
CASRSGAYSTDTQYF
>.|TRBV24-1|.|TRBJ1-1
TGTGCCACCAGTGACCCCAGGGCCGGGGGCACTGAAGCTTTCTTT
CATSDPRAGGTEAFF
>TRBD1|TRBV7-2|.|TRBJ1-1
TGTGCCAGCAGCTTAACGGGACAGGGAAGGACTGAAGCTTTCTTT
CASSLTGQGRTEAFF
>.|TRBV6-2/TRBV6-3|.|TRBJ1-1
TGTGCCAGCAGTTACTCACTGCTGGACAGCCTCAACACTGAAGCTTTCTTT
CASSYSLLDSLNTEAFF
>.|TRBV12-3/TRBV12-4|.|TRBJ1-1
TGTGCCAGCAGTCAAGGCGGGGTAAGGAGGGCTTTCTTT
CASSQGGVRRAFF
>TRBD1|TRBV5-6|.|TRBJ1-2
TGTGCCAGCAGCGCACCGGGACAGGGTTCTGGCTACACCTTC
CASSAPGQGSGYTF
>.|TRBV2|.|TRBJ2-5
TGTGCCAGCAATCCAAGTGCTAGACAGGTCCAAGAGACCCAGTACTTC
CASNPSARQVQETQYF
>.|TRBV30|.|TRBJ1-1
TGTGCCTGGACCCGACTTTCCAGGGGCACTGAAGCTTTCTTT
CAWTRLSRGTEAFF
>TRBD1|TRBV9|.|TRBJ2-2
TGTGCCAGCAGCTTAACGGACAGGACCACCGGGGAGCTGTTTTTT
CASSLTDRTTGELFF
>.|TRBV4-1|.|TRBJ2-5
TGCGCCAGCAGCCAAGCTCAGGGGCGCCAGGAGACCCAGTACTTC
CASSQAQGRQETQYF
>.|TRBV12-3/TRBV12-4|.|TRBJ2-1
TGTGCCAGCAGCCCCCCGAGTAATGAGCAGTTCTTC
CASSPPSNEQFF
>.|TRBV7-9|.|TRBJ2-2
TGTGCCAGCAGCAGAAGACAGGCGAACACCGGGGAGCTGTTTTTT
CASSRRQANTGELFF
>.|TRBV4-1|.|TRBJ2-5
TGCGCCAGCAGCCAAGGTAGAACGGGAGCTGAGACCCAGTACTTC
CASSQGRTGAETQYF
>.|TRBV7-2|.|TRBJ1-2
TGTGCCAGCAGCTTAGCCCCCAGGGCACGTTCTAACTATGGCTACACCTTC
CASSLAPRARSNYGYTF
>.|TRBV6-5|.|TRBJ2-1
TGTGCCAGCAGCCGAAGAGGGTTTACCTACAATGAGCAGTTCTTC
CASSRRGFTYNEQFF
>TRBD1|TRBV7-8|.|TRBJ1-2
TGTGCCAGCAGCTCGTACAGGGGGACCCCAGCTAACTATGGCTACACCTTC
CASSSYRGTPANYGYTF
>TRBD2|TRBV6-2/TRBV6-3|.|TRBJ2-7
TGTGCCAGCAGTTACTCGGCTAGCGGGAAAGAGCAGTACTTC
CASSYSASGKEQYF
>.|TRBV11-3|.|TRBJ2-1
TGTGCCAGCAGCCCCACCCTCGGCGGGGCGCGCTTGTCGAATGAGCAGTTCTTC
CASSPTLGGARLSNEQFF
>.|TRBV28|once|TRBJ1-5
TGTGCCAGCAGACTAGTTGAGGGTATTGGCAATCAGCCCCAGCATTTT
CASRLVEGIGNQPQHF
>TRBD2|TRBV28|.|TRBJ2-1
TGTGCCAGCAGTCGGACAGGGTCAAGACTAGCGGGCGACAATGAGCAGTTCTTC
CASSRTGSRLAGDNEQFF
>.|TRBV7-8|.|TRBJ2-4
TGTGCCAGCAGCCATGATGCAGTCAAAAACATTCAGTACTTC
CASSHDAVKNIQYF
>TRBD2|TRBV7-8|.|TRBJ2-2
TGTGCCAGCAGCTCCCTTGCGGGAGTGGGGATCGGGGAGCTGTTTTTT
CASSSLAGVGIGELFF
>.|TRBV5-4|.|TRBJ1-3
TGTGCCAGCAGCTTGGAACGGGGAAACACCATATATTTT
CASSLERGNTIYF
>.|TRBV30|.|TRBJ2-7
TGTGCCTGGAGGGCTGCCCTCTCCTACGAGCAGTACTTC
CAWRAALSYEQYF
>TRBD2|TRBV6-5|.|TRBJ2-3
TGTGCCAGCAGTCGGACTAGCGGGGGCACAGATACGCAGTATTTT
CASSRTSGGTDTQYF
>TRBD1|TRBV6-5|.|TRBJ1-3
TGTGCCAGCAGTTTCCGACAGGGGAGCTCTGGAAACACCATATATTTT
CASSFRQGSSGNTIYF
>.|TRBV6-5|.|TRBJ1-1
TGTGCCAGCAGTTTCCGGGACGGAGGGGAAGCTTTCTTT
CASSFRDGGEAFF
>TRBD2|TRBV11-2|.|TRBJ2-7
TGTGCCAGCAGCTTAGGAGCTAGCGGGTCGAGGGACGAGCAGTACTTC
CASSLGASGSRDEQYF
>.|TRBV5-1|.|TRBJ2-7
TGCGCCAGCAGCTTGGGGGAGCCAAGAAGGTGGCGCGAGCAGTACTTC
CASSLGEPRRWREQYF
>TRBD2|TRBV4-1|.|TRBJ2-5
TGCGCCAGCAGCCAAAGGTCAGGGTTAGTTGGAGGGAGGGGTGAAGAGACCCAGTACTTC
CASSQRSGLVGGRGEETQYF
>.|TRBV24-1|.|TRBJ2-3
TGTGCCACCAGTGATTATGGCGGGCCTAGCACAGATACGCAGTATTTT
CATSDYGGPSTDTQYF
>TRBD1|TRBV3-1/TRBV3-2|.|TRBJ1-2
TGTGCCAGCAGCCAAAGGGGGCTGCGCGGCTACACCTTC
CASSQRGLRGYTF
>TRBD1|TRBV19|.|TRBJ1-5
TGTGCCAGTAGGTTACAGGGGTGGGATCAGCCCCAGCATTTT
CASRLQGWDQPQHF
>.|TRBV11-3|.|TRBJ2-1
TGTGCCAGCAGATTATGGGAGAGCTCCTACAATGAGCAGTTCTTC
CASRLWESSYNEQFF
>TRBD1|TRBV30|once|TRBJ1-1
TGTGCCTGGAAGAAACAGGGGCGGAATACTGAAGCTTTCTTT
CAWKKQGRNTEAFF
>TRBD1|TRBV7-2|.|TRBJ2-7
TGTGCCAGCAGCTTAGGGCCCGGGACAGGGAAGCAGCGGTACGAGCAGTACTTC
CASSLGPGTGKQRYEQYF
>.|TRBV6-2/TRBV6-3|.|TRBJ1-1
TGTGCCAGCAGTTATAACGGTGGGAACACTGAAGCTTTCTTT
CASSYNGGNTEAFF
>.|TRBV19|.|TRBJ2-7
TGTGCCAGTAGTAGCGGGGGCCACAACCGGTACGAGCAGTACTTC
CASSSGGHNRYEQYF